The entry below describes one TCR beta chain. No antigen is known for it. The data stem from a study of cytotoxic CD8 clonotypes in ibrutinib-treated CLL. Background on the study: Among patients, approximately 25 responded partially and 2 completely; roughly 14 then stayed remitted and around 12 progressed after median 68 months.

The intended depth for sequencing was 1 in 200,000 to 1 in 1 million T cells. This table comes from immunoSEQ multiplex PCR, and its TCRdb copy is limited to in-frame clones, with some not included. The sample carries over 65,000 clones, 70% to 80% recorded once. The study, taken as a whole, reports: Rare overall, public clonotypes shrank or held steady under therapy.

The receptor was isolated from a human donor with chronic lymphocytic leukemia. This material consisted of PBMCs, taken after 12 months of ibrutinib treatment.

CDR3: CASSPLTGYSPLHF. The CDR3 DNA sequence: TGTGCCAGCAGTCCTCTGACAGGGTATTCACCCCTCCACTTT. The chain recombines TRBV28 with TRBJ1-6; TRBD1 aligns across 7 bases. There are 14 residues in the CDR3. Unmatched junction bases numbered 6, after V lost 5 bases and J lost 8 bases. The germline V gene encodes CDR1 MDHEN and CDR2 SYDVKM. Complete variable domain (other parts from reference TRBV28 and TRBJ1-6): DVKVTQSSRYLVKRTGEKVFLECVQDMDHENMFWYRQDPGLGLRLIYFSYDVKMKEKGDIPEGYSVSREKKERFSLILESASTNQTSMYLCASSPLTGYSPLHFGNGTRLTVT.